One and the same sample provided the 15 T cell receptor beta chains below, sequenced in a study of blood T cell repertoires in COVID-19. TCRdb's table, derived via immunoSEQ multiplex PCR, lists solely in-frame clones and lacks some. The repertoire has approximately 210,000 clones, 65% to 90% of them found once; the top ten carry about 9.8%. Sequencing was carried out using PBMCs or T cells enriched from blood (not recorded which). The receptors shown here come from a woman aged 50 to 60 with acute COVID-19.

This sequence joins TRBV6-5 and TRBJ2-5; 8 bases line up with TRBD1. Germline trimming cut 0 bases from V and 4 bases from J; bases unmatched to any gene: 7. CDR1 is MNHEY and CDR2 is SVGAGI in the germline V gene. The length of the CDR3 is 16 residues. CDR3 amino acids: CASSYSAQGVGETQYF. CDR3 sequence (DNA): TGTGCCAGCAGTTACTCGGCACAGGGGGTAGGAGAGACCCAGTACTTC.

The chain couples TRBV18 to TRBJ1-2; perhaps TRBD1 as D (6 bases). The germline CDR1 and CDR2 sequences are KGHSH and LQKENI. There are 13 residues in the CDR3. The germline V and J ends were trimmed by 4 bases and 5 bases, with 11 bases remaining between them. The CDR3 nucleotides read TGTGCCAGCTCACAACAGGGCCTATATGGCTACACCTTC. This gives the protein CASSQQGLYGYTF.

The chain carries TRBV27 and TRBJ2-3; D is undetermined. The V and J ends lost 3 bases and 0 bases respectively, with 7 bases between them. The CDR3 consists of 14 residues. Germline CDR1 reads MNHEY; CDR2 reads SMNVEV (reference sequence). CDR3 in DNA: TGTGCCAGCAGTTTCTACTCCAGCACAGATACGCAGTATTTT. Protein: CASSFYSSTDTQYF.

V usage is TRBV28 and J usage is TRBJ1-1, with D possibly TRBD1 on 6 matching bases. The V end was cut by 10 bases, the J end by 5 bases, with 20 bases between. This CDR3 has 14 amino acids. CDR1 is MDHEN and CDR2 is SYDVKM in the germline V gene. CDR3 sequence (DNA): TGTGCCACGGAGAGGCGGGGGCGCAGTACTGAAGCTTTCTTT. Its translation is CATERRGRSTEAFF.

This clone was counted a few times. The rearrangement links TRBV18 to TRBJ2-5; 7 bases are a match to TRBD2. After removal of 3 bases from V and 1 base from J, the junction contained 5 bases not matched to a gene. Per germline, CDR1 KGHSH and CDR2 LQKENI. The CDR3 is made up of 15 amino acids. CDR3 nucleotide sequence: TGTGCCAGCTCACCGGGTCGCGGGGGCCAAGAGACCCAGTACTTC. Translated, it gives CASSPGRGGQETQYF.

This clone was picked up one time. The V call is TRBV11-2, the J call TRBJ2-7; TRBD1 matches 9 bases. The CDR3 spans 15 residues. Germline V lookup: CDR1 SGHAT, CDR2 FQNNGV. Germline trimming cut 0 bases from V and 4 bases from J; bases unmatched to any gene: 4. The CDR3 DNA sequence: TGTGCCAGCAGCTTAGAGCAACAGGGGGCTTACGAGCAGTACTTC. The encoded protein is CASSLEQQGAYEQYF.

This chain links TRBV24-1 with TRBJ1-1; D may be TRBD1 (5 bases). The V gene's germline CDR1 is KGHDR and CDR2 SFDVKD. This CDR3 is built from 14 residues. Trimming removed 5 bases from V and 5 bases from J, with 14 bases in between. The CDR3 protein is CATSASGGRTEAFF. The CDR3 DNA reads as TGTGCCACCAGTGCCAGCGGGGGTCGGACTGAAGCTTTCTTT.

The rearrangement links TRBV18 to TRBJ1-1; the D is unclear. Deletions cut 4 bases from V and 1 base from J, with 7 bases between. The CDR3 totals 13 residues. The germline V gene encodes CDR1 KGHSH and CDR2 LQKENI. CDR3 in amino acids: CASSLSGNTEAFF. DNA for the CDR3: TGTGCCAGCTCACTCAGCGGGAACACTGAAGCTTTCTTT.

The rearrangement joins TRBV27 to TRBJ2-3; 8 positions match TRBD2. The germline V gene has CDR1 MNHEY and CDR2 SMNVEV (reference sequence). Trimming removed 5 bases from V and 5 bases from J; junction bases left unmatched: 9. This CDR3 has 15 amino acids. CDR3 in DNA: TGTGCCAGCAGTAGCGGGGGAGGTCCGGTAGATACGCAGTATTTT. It encodes CASSSGGGPVDTQYF.

This clone was seen only once. The chain employs TRBV28 and TRBJ1-1, with a weak D call TRBD1 (5 bases). The germline V gene encodes CDR1 MDHEN and CDR2 SYDVKM. The CDR3 extends over 13 amino acids. V was trimmed by 3 bases and J by 6 bases, leaving 11 bases between them. CDR3 nucleotides: TGTGCCAGCAGTTTGCAGGGTAGGGCTGAAGCTTTCTTT. Translating gives CASSLQGRAEAFF.

The chain has TRBV3-1 (or the pseudogene TRBV3-2) and TRBJ2-4; D unresolved. The germline V and J ends were trimmed by 0 bases and 6 bases, with 3 bases remaining between them. The CDR3 totals 12 residues. The germline V gene encodes CDR1 LGHDT and CDR2 YNNKEL (reference sequence). In nucleotides, the CDR3 is TGTGCCAGCAGCCAAGACGGAAACATTCAGTACTTC. It specifies CASSQDGNIQYF.

The J gene is TRBJ2-7, the V gene TRBV19, with 12 bases fitting TRBD2. With V trimmed by 8 bases and J by 6 bases, 11 bases remained unmatched. The length of the CDR3 is 15 residues. In germline, CDR1 is LNHDA, CDR2 SQIVND (reference sequence). CDR3 bases: TGTGCCAGTTCGTCTAGCGGGGGGGACCGACGCGAGCAGTACTTC. Amino acids: CASSSSGGDRREQYF.

This rearrangement joins TRBV10-2 to TRBJ1-5, with D possibly matching TRBD1 (5 bases). The CDR3 is 13 residues long. The V gene lost 5 bases and the J gene lost 6 bases, with 11 bases spanning the gap. Per the germline V gene, CDR1 is WSHSY and CDR2 is SAAADI. The CDR3 DNA sequence: TGCGCCAGCAGTACCCAGGGCGGTCAGCCCCAGCATTTT. Its translation: CASSTQGGQPQHF.

V gene TRBV11-2 combines with J gene TRBJ1-2, with a possible D match to TRBD1 (6 bases). In germline, CDR1 is SGHAT, CDR2 FQNNGV. This CDR3 comprises 15 residues. V shed 0 bases and J shed 7 bases, with 15 bases lying between them. CDR3 DNA sequence: TGTGCCAGCAGCTTAGATTCAGGGACATTTCGTGGCTACACCTTC. Its translation: CASSLDSGTFRGYTF. The full variable domain, rest sourced from reference TRBV11-2 and TRBJ1-2, is EAGVAQSPRYKIIEKRQSVAFWCNPISGHATLYWYQQILGQGPKLLIQFQNNGVVDDSQLPKDRFSAERLKGVDSTLKIQPAKLEDSAVYLCASSLDSGTFRGYTFGSGTRLTVV.

This clone occurred once. The gene calls are TRBV4-3 and TRBJ2-2; tentatively, D is TRBD1 (6 bases). This CDR3 spans 17 amino acids. The germline V gene has CDR1 LGHNA and CDR2 YSLEER. Trimming removed 0 bases at V and 0 bases at J, with 11 bases between. The CDR3, as DNA: TGCGCCAGCAGCCAAGATCATAGGACAGCGAACACCGGGGAGCTGTTTTTT. The encoded protein is CASSQDHRTANTGELFF.